A single sample is the source of the 18 T cell receptor beta chains below, sequenced in a study of T-cell reconstitution after alpha-beta-depleted transplantation in children. Unique molecular identifiers were used to barcode this TCRbeta library. TCRdb processed the PCR reads anew with MiXCR; each CDR3 protein has one entry. The repertoire consists of over 85,000 distinct CDR3 sequences, with about 8% occurring once and the leading ten covering around 15%. Here the sequenced sample was PBMCs, taken before TCRalphabeta/CD19-depleted stem cell transplant. Source of these receptors: a boy aged 2-15 years with acute lymphoblastic leukemia, due to receive a stem cell transplant.

Many counts were recorded for this clonotype. V is TRBV5-1 and J is TRBJ1-4; tentative D call: TRBD1 (6 bases). Trimming stripped 3 bases from V and 0 bases from J, with 6 bases between. The CDR3 sequence is 14 residues long. CDR1 and CDR2 (germline): SGHRS, YFSETQ. DNA for the CDR3: TGCGCCAGCAGCTGGACAGCAACTAATGAAAAACTGTTTTTT. It is translated as CASSWTATNEKLFF.

The genes are TRBV3-1 and TRBJ2-3; D is possibly TRBD1 (5 bases). The CDR3 length is 13 residues. The ends were cut back, 0 bases at V and 10 bases at J, with 11 bases in the middle. CDR1 is LGHDT, CDR2 YNNKEL, per germline (reference sequence). The CDR3 sequence: CASSQEKGRAQYF. The CDR3 region has the DNA TGTGCCAGCAGCCAAGAGAAGGGGCGAGCGCAGTATTTT.

This clonotype was seen repeatedly, ten times or more. The chain uses TRBV5-1 and TRBJ2-3; 8 bases agree with TRBD2. Germline CDR1 SGHRS, CDR2 YFSETQ. There are 15 residues in the CDR3. Unmatched junction bases numbered 7, after V lost 4 bases and J lost 3 bases. CDR3 coding DNA: TGCGCCAGCAGCCTTAGGACTAGCCTGACAGATACGCAGTATTTT. Amino acid sequence: CASSLRTSLTDTQYF.

The sample holds a few counts of this clonotype. The V gene is TRBV4-2, the J gene TRBJ2-2; TRBD2 matches at 12 bases. V lost 0 bases, J lost 5 bases, and 4 bases stayed unmatched. The V gene's germline CDR1 is LGHNA and CDR2 YNFKEQ. CDR3 length equals 17 residues. CDR3 in amino acids: CASSQELAGGGTGELFF. The CDR3 coding sequence is TGTGCCAGCAGCCAAGAACTAGCGGGGGGAGGAACCGGGGAGCTGTTTTTT.

The rearrangement links TRBV5-5 to TRBJ2-1, with 7 bases aligning to TRBD2. The V and J ends lost 3 bases and 13 bases, in that order; junction bases with no gene match: 16. Germline V gene lookup returns CDR1 SGHKS and CDR2 YYEKEE (reference sequence). This CDR3 is built from 15 residues. The CDR3 DNA reads as TGTGCCAGCAGCTCCACGGCGGGCGGGTCTAGCGGCCAGTTCTTC. It is translated as CASSSTAGGSSGQFF.

This chain connects TRBV20-1 to TRBJ2-3, with 11 bases fitting TRBD2. Trimming at V came to 6 bases and at J to 3 bases, leaving 5 bases not matched to a gene. There are 14 residues in the CDR3. Germline V CDR1 and CDR2: DFQATT, SNEGSKA (reference sequence). In DNA, the CDR3 is TGCAGTGCCATACTAGCGGGGGTTACAGATACGCAGTATTTT. Translating it yields CSAILAGVTDTQYF.

This sequence joins TRBV7-2 and TRBJ1-2, with 8 nucleotides matching TRBD1. V trimming: 5 bases; J trimming: 4 bases; junction bases outside the gene matches: 6. The CDR3 consists of 14 residues. Per germline, CDR1 SGHTA and CDR2 FQGNSA. The CDR3 bases are TGTGCCAGCAGCCCCGACAGGGGACCCTATGGCTACACCTTC. Amino acid sequence: CASSPDRGPYGYTF.

This chain uses TRBV2 with TRBJ1-6, with D possibly being TRBD1 (6 bases). V was clipped by 5 bases and J by 8 bases, with 13 bases between them. This CDR3 region has 14 residues. From germline, CDR1 is SNHLY and CDR2 FYNNEI. CDR3 coding DNA: TGTGCCAGCAGTTCAGGGGTTACGGATTCACCCCTCCACTTT. The encoded protein is CASSSGVTDSPLHF.

In this sample, this clonotype turned up many times. The chain uses TRBV5-1 and TRBJ1-1, with a weak D call TRBD1 (6 bases). Trimming left V 0 bases short and J 5 bases short, with 14 bases between. The germline gives CDR1 SGHRS, CDR2 YFSETQ. The CDR3 has 15 amino acids. This CDR3 reads CASSLDLGGGTEAFF. CDR3 coding DNA: TGCGCCAGCAGCTTGGATTTAGGGGGAGGTACTGAAGCTTTCTTT.

In this sample, this clonotype turned up many times. This rearrangement joins TRBV20-1 to TRBJ2-1; D ambiguous. This CDR3 has 13 amino acids. V lost 6 bases and J 4 bases, leaving 13 bases between the germline ends. Germline assignment: CDR1 DFQATT and CDR2 SNEGSKA (reference sequence). The CDR3 reads CSARPLGYNEQFF. In DNA form, the CDR3 reads TGCAGTGCCAGGCCGCTTGGGTACAATGAGCAGTTCTTC.

The table lists this clonotype with a few counts. This chain connects TRBV9 to TRBJ2-2, with 11 bases lining up with TRBD2. V lost 1 base and J lost 6; bases outside the gene matches: 2. The CDR3 is 15 amino acids. CDR1 and CDR2 (germline): SGDLS, YYNGEE. CDR3 in DNA: TGTGCCAGCAGCGTAACTAGCGGGGGCCCCGGGGAGCTGTTTTTT. This encodes CASSVTSGGPGELFF.

This clonotype occurred many times. The J gene is TRBJ2-7, the V gene TRBV20-1, with TRBD1 matching 8 bases. J gave up 4 bases and V 1 base, and 6 bases lay outside the gene matches. CDR3 length: 14 residues. The V gene's germline CDR1 is DFQATT and CDR2 SNEGSKA (reference sequence). The CDR3 reads CSARGSTGGYEQYF. Written as DNA, the CDR3 is TGCAGTGCTAGAGGCAGTACAGGGGGGTACGAGCAGTACTTC.

This clonotype was recorded at least ten times. This chain uses TRBV7-9 with TRBJ1-1; TRBD1 matches at 9 bases. Germline CDR1 SEHNR, CDR2 FQNEAQ (reference sequence). This CDR3 comprises 15 residues. The ends lost 8 bases at V and 4 bases at J; junction bases unmatched: 11. The CDR3 region has the DNA TGTGCCAGCCTCCCCCAAGAGACAGGGGGCACTGAAGCTTTCTTT. Amino acid sequence: CASLPQETGGTEAFF. The full variable domain, with the rest looked up from reference TRBV7-9 and TRBJ1-1, is DTGVSQNPRHKITKRGQNVTFRCDPISEHNRLYWYRQTLGQGPEFLTYFQNEAQLEKSRLLSDRFSAERPKGSFSTLEIQRTEQGDSAMYLCASLPQETGGTEAFFGQGTRLTVV.

Ten or more counts support this clonotype. This chain links TRBV12-3 or TRBV12-4 with TRBJ1-5, with D perhaps TRBD1 (6 bases). The CDR3 loop spans 15 amino acids. V gave up 5 bases and J gave up 3 bases, with 14 bases separating them. The CDR3 region has the DNA TGTGCCAGCAGTCCTGGGACAAAACTCAATCAGCCCCAGCATTTT. It is translated as CASSPGTKLNQPQHF.

This clonotype was counted ten times or more. The V and J genes are TRBV5-1 and TRBJ2-4; no clear D. V was trimmed by 4 bases and J by 0 bases, leaving 8 bases between them. CDR1 and CDR2 from the germline V gene are SGHRS and YFSETQ. The CDR3 runs 14 residues. CDR3 residues: CASSPTLAKNIQYF. The CDR3 DNA reads as TGCGCCAGCAGCCCTACACTAGCCAAAAACATTCAGTACTTC.

This clonotype was counted many times. The chain links TRBV20-1 to TRBJ2-7; 7 nucleotides match TRBD2. V trimming: 0 bases; J trimming: 5 bases; junction bases outside the gene matches: 4. The CDR3 has 13 amino acids. Germline loops: CDR1 DFQATT, CDR2 SNEGSKA (reference sequence). CDR3 coding DNA: TGCAGTGCTAGAGATCTCGGGGGGAACGAGCAGTACTTC. Protein sequence: CSARDLGGNEQYF.

This clonotype has only a few counts. The chain carries TRBV19 and TRBJ1-5, with 7 nucleotides matching TRBD1. Germline V lookup: CDR1 LNHDA, CDR2 SQIVND (reference sequence). The CDR3 runs to 14 residues. V trimming: 6 bases; J trimming: 6 bases; junction bases outside the gene matches: 8. The DNA of the CDR3 is TGTGCCAGTAGAGCCGACAGGGCGGGTCAGCCCCAGCATTTT. It translates to CASRADRAGQPQHF. The variable domain in full, completed from reference TRBV19 and TRBJ1-5, reads DGGITQSPKYLFRKEGQNVTLSCEQNLNHDAMYWYRQDPGQGLRLIYYSQIVNDFQKGDIAEGYSVSREKKESFPLTVTSAQKNPTAFYLCASRADRAGQPQHFGDGTRLSIL.

This clonotype was seen a handful of times. This sequence joins TRBV10-3 and TRBJ2-3, with TRBD1 as a possible D gene (6 bases). The CDR3 is 14 amino acids. V lost 2 bases to trimming and J lost 4 bases, with 10 bases between them. The germline gives CDR1 ENHRY, CDR2 SYGVKD. The CDR3 bases are TGTGCCATCAGTGAGAGGGGGAGCGCAGATACGCAGTATTTT. It codes for CAISERGSADTQYF.